Below are 27 T cell receptor beta chains sequenced from a single sample in a study of blood T cell repertoires in COVID-19. Sequenced by immunoSEQ multiplex PCR; TCRdb stores in-frame clones only, minus some. The sample contains about 200,000 clones, around 87% of which appear only once. The sequenced material came from peripheral blood. These receptors were taken from a man aged 55 to 70 with acute or convalescent COVID-19.

Comments on this clone: Germline is not matched at one junction end, which may reflect a read error. The V and J genes are TRBV6-2 or TRBV6-3 and TRBJ2-2; 8 positions agree with TRBD1. Germline lookup yields CDR1 MNHEY and CDR2 SVGEGT. The length of the CDR3 is 17 residues. The CDR3 reads CASTYIPGQGADGELFF. The DNA for the CDR3 is TGTGCCAGCACTTACATCCCGGGGCAGGGGGCCGACGGGGAGCTGTTTTTT.

This CDR3 reads CASSLGRTNTEAFF. In DNA, the CDR3 is TGTGCCAGCAGTTTAGGGAGGACGAACACTGAAGCTTTCTTT. The chain carries TRBV28 and TRBJ1-1; no definite D call. CDR3 length: 14 amino acids. Looked up from germline, CDR1 is MDHEN and CDR2 is SYDVKM. Trimming stripped 2 bases from V and 1 base from J, with 8 bases between.

The J gene is TRBJ1-5, the V gene TRBV19; 9 positions match TRBD1. From germline, CDR1 is LNHDA and CDR2 SQIVND (reference sequence). J lost 7 bases, V lost 4 bases, and 8 bases had no gene match. The CDR3 is made up of 15 amino acids. CDR3 bases: TGTGCCAGTAGTAGACAGGGGGAAATCTCCCAGCCCCAGCATTTT. Translation: CASSRQGEISQPQHF.

V is TRBV20-1 and J is TRBJ2-3; 7 bases map to TRBD2. With V trimmed by 3 bases and J by 2 bases, 11 bases remained unmatched. Germline assignment: CDR1 DFQATT and CDR2 SNEGSKA (reference sequence). The CDR3 sequence is 16 residues long. The CDR3 sequence: CSASPVSGDYTDTQYF. In DNA form, the CDR3 reads TGCAGTGCTAGTCCAGTTTCGGGGGACTACACAGATACGCAGTATTTT.

The rearrangement joins TRBV11-1 to TRBJ1-1, with 9 bases fitting TRBD1. V lost 5 bases to trimming and J lost 10 bases; unmatched junction nucleotides: 5. CDR1 and CDR2 (germline): SGHAT, FQDESV (reference sequence). The CDR3 has 12 amino acids. CDR3 DNA sequence: TGTGCCAGCAGCACCCGACAGGGGGTAGCTTTCTTT. This sequence encodes CASSTRQGVAFF.

V usage is TRBV19 and J usage is TRBJ1-2, with 9 bases fitting TRBD1. Looked up from germline, CDR1 is LNHDA and CDR2 is SQIVND (reference sequence). The CDR3 is made up of 15 amino acids. V was clipped by 1 base and J by 7 bases; unmatched bases: 7. The CDR3 nucleotides read TGTGCCAGTAGTATAGCCTGGACAGGGGAACGTGGCTACACCTTC. The encoded protein is CASSIAWTGERGYTF.

The CDR3, as DNA: TGTGCCAGCAGTTTACCTAGCGGGCCCACAGATACGCAGTATTTT. Protein: CASSLPSGPTDTQYF. The rearrangement joins TRBV28 to TRBJ2-3, with 8 bases fitting TRBD2. With V trimmed by 2 bases and J by 2 bases, 3 bases remained unmatched. CDR3 length: 15 amino acids. Germline CDR1 is MDHEN and CDR2 is SYDVKM.

The chain joins TRBV6-2 or TRBV6-3 to TRBJ2-1; 9 nucleotides align to TRBD1. Germline CDR1 is MNHEY and CDR2 is SVGEGT. The J segment lost 8 bases and the V segment lost 2 bases, leaving 13 bases of the junction unmatched. This CDR3 comprises 17 residues. As DNA, the CDR3 is TGTGCCAGCAGTTACCTTTTGGGACAGGGAGGATTCGATGAGCAGTTCTTC. Translated, it gives CASSYLLGQGGFDEQFF.

This clone occurred once. This rearrangement joins TRBV18 to TRBJ2-4; no reliable D call. Germline V CDR1 and CDR2: KGHSH, LQKENI. The CDR3 totals 15 residues. V dropped 0 bases and J dropped 7 bases, with 13 bases sitting between them. CDR3 loop: CASSPPGPGTNIQYF. The CDR3 DNA is TGTGCCAGCTCACCACCGGGCCCAGGTACCAACATTCAGTACTTC.

The chain joins TRBV7-9 to TRBJ1-6, with D perhaps TRBD1 (6 bases). Per germline, CDR1 SEHNR and CDR2 FQNEAQ (reference sequence). The CDR3 is 14 residues long. V gave up 2 bases and J gave up 7 bases, with 9 bases separating them. The DNA for the CDR3 is TGTGCCAGCAGCTTAAGCAGGGGCAATTCACCCCTCCACTTT. Its protein is CASSLSRGNSPLHF.

The genes are TRBV18 and TRBJ2-3; 15 bases line up with TRBD2. The CDR3 is 18 amino acids. The ends lost 0 bases at V and 0 bases at J; junction bases unmatched: 1. Germline V CDR1 and CDR2: KGHSH, LQKENI. The CDR3 DNA is TGTGCCAGCTCACCACCGGGACTAGCGGGGGGTAGCACAGATACGCAGTATTTT. Translated, it gives CASSPPGLAGGSTDTQYF.

V is TRBV12-3 or TRBV12-4 and J is TRBJ1-5; 8 bases match TRBD1. Trimming removed 8 bases from V and 1 base from J; junction bases left unmatched: 1. The CDR3 contains 13 residues. CDR3 loop: CASSGGSNQPQHF. CDR3 in DNA: TGTGCCAGCTCAGGGGGCAGCAATCAGCCCCAGCATTTT.

The chain carries TRBV11-2 and TRBJ2-7, with D uncertain. This CDR3 comprises 15 residues. Germline assignment: CDR1 SGHAT and CDR2 FQNNGV. Trimming cost V 1 base and J 4 bases, with 14 bases left between them. CDR3 DNA: TGTGCCAGCAGCTTAGGCTTGGGCAGGTTGTACGAGCAGTACTTC. Its translation: CASSLGLGRLYEQYF.

Only one count was recorded for this clone. The CDR3 is CASRPGPYGEQYF. The CDR3 region has the DNA TGTGCCAGTAGACCAGGTCCGTATGGAGAGCAGTACTTC. The chain combines TRBV19 with TRBJ2-7, with D unresolved. The CDR3 length is 13 residues. Trimming removed 6 bases from V and 7 bases from J, with 16 bases in between. CDR1 and CDR2 (germline): LNHDA, SQIVND (reference sequence).

This clone was detected only a few times. The chain combines TRBV2 with TRBJ1-5; D remains unclear. The germline gives CDR1 SNHLY, CDR2 FYNNEI. The length of the CDR3 is 16 residues. V was pared by 0 bases and J by 0 bases, with 9 bases between. This chain's CDR3 is CASSEAAGYSNQPQHF. The CDR3 DNA sequence: TGTGCCAGCAGTGAAGCTGCAGGATATAGCAATCAGCCCCAGCATTTT.

V and J are TRBV6-5 and TRBJ2-2, with D perhaps TRBD1 (5 bases). This CDR3 has 13 residues. The ends were cut back, 2 bases at V and 6 bases at J, with 7 bases in the middle. Germline values: CDR1 MNHEY, CDR2 SVGAGI. The CDR3 loop reads CASSYVGPGELFF. CDR3 sequence (DNA): TGTGCCAGCAGTTACGTGGGGCCCGGGGAGCTGTTTTTT.

V gene TRBV25-1 combines with J gene TRBJ2-2, with TRBD2 as a possible D gene (5 bases). CDR3 length: 14 residues. The V and J ends lost 7 bases and 4 bases respectively, with 13 bases between them. The germline V gene has CDR1 MGHDK and CDR2 SYGVNS. Here the CDR3 reads CASTYPGVTGELFF. CDR3 nucleotide sequence: TGTGCCAGCACTTACCCCGGGGTCACCGGGGAGCTGTTTTTT. The full variable domain, with the rest looked up from reference TRBV25-1 and TRBJ2-2, is EADIYQTPRYLVIGTGKKITLECSQTMGHDKMYWYQQDPGMELHLIHYSYGVNSTEKGDLSSESTVSRIRTEHFPLTLESARPSHTSQYLCASTYPGVTGELFFGEGSRLTVL.

This clone was observed a single time. The chain joins TRBV6-2 or TRBV6-3 to TRBJ2-2; 9 nucleotides agree with TRBD1. After removal of 5 bases from V and 2 bases from J, the junction contained 9 bases not matched to a gene. Germline CDR1 and CDR2: MNHEY and SVGEGT. The CDR3 extends over 17 amino acids. In nucleotides, the CDR3 is TGTGCCAGCAGTGCCCGGGGACAGGGAGTCAACACCGGGGAGCTGTTTTTT. Translated, it gives CASSARGQGVNTGELFF.

For this clone: Its ends do not fully match the called genes, so a read error is possible. CDR3 in amino acids: CASSFDPMAGDTDTRYF. For the CDR3, the DNA is TGTGCCAGCAGTTTCGACCCCATGGCGGGGGACACAGATACGCGGTATTTT. The chain employs TRBV6-2 or TRBV6-3 and TRBJ2-3; possibly TRBD2 for D (7 bases). The CDR3 is made up of 17 amino acids. Germline values: CDR1 MNHEY, CDR2 SVGEGT.

This chain joins TRBV25-1 and TRBJ1-2; no definite D call. The ends were cut back, 6 bases at V and 5 bases at J, with 7 bases in the middle. Germline-derived CDR1 and CDR2 are MGHDK and SYGVNS. CDR3 length: 11 amino acids. The CDR3 DNA is TGTGCCAGCAGGGCAAATTATGGCTACACCTTC. Translation gives CASRANYGYTF.

The genes are TRBV7-2 and TRBJ2-7; D unclear. The V gene lost 1 base and the J gene lost 5 bases, with 12 bases spanning the gap. CDR3 size: 14 residues. Germline CDR1 and CDR2: SGHTA and FQGNSA. This CDR3 is CASSLVGVGDEQYF. The DNA for the CDR3 is TGTGCCAGCAGCTTAGTCGGAGTGGGTGACGAGCAGTACTTC. The entire variable domain, with the rest obtained from reference TRBV7-2 and TRBJ2-7, is as follows: GAGVSQSPSNKVTEKGKDVELRCDPISGHTALYWYRQSLGQGLEFLIYFQGNSAPDKSGLPSDRFSAERTGGSVSTLTIQRTQQEDSAVYLCASSLVGVGDEQYFGPGTRLTVT.

V and J are TRBV3-1 (or the pseudogene TRBV3-2) and TRBJ2-5, with D possibly TRBD1 on 6 matching bases. V was cut by 5 bases and J by 5 bases, with 6 bases left in between. The CDR3 sequence is 11 residues long. CDR1 and CDR2 from the germline V gene are LGHDT and YNNKEL (reference sequence). The CDR3 here is CASSTGETQYF. The CDR3 bases are TGTGCCAGCAGCACAGGGGAGACCCAGTACTTC.

The rearrangement joins TRBV6-5 to TRBJ1-2, with TRBD1 as a possible D gene (6 bases). This CDR3 contains 15 residues. Germline loops: CDR1 MNHEY, CDR2 SVGAGI. V was pared by 6 bases and J by 2 bases, with 16 bases between. CDR3 DNA: TGTGCCAGCAGGCCAGGGACATACTCAAACTATGGCTACACCTTC. Translation gives CASRPGTYSNYGYTF.

V usage is TRBV11-2 and J usage is TRBJ2-2; the D gene is possibly TRBD2 (6 bases). V was pared by 10 bases and J by 5 bases, with 11 bases between. The CDR3 runs 12 residues. Germline loops: CDR1 SGHAT, CDR2 FQNNGV. The CDR3 coding sequence is TGTGCCACGGGACTTCATACCGGGGAGCTGTTTTTT. It translates to CATGLHTGELFF. Looking up the rest from reference TRBV11-2 and TRBJ2-2 gives the full variable domain: EAGVAQSPRYKIIEKRQSVAFWCNPISGHATLYWYQQILGQGPKLLIQFQNNGVVDDSQLPKDRFSAERLKGVDSTLKIQPAKLEDSAVYLCATGLHTGELFFGEGSRLTVL.

This sequence joins TRBV5-1 and TRBJ1-2; D uncertain. This CDR3 spans 15 amino acids. V shed 9 bases and J shed 3 bases, with 21 bases lying between them. Germline V gives CDR1 SGHRS, CDR2 YFSETQ. CDR3 protein: CATRRLGYFDYGYTF. The CDR3 coding sequence is TGCGCCACCCGAAGATTGGGCTACTTCGACTATGGCTACACCTTC.

The chain couples TRBV3-1 (or the pseudogene TRBV3-2) to TRBJ2-2; D perhaps matches TRBD1 (6 bases). The V end was cut by 4 bases, the J end by 1 base, with 10 bases between. CDR1 and CDR2 (germline): LGHDT, YNNKEL (reference sequence). This CDR3 has 15 amino acids. The CDR3 DNA reads TGTGCCAGCAGCCCCACAGGGAAGAACACCGGGGAGCTGTTTTTT. Encoded protein: CASSPTGKNTGELFF.

This chain uses TRBV7-9 with TRBJ2-7; no firm D call. The CDR3 length is 14 residues. Germline V gene data show CDR1 as SEHNR and CDR2 as FQNEAQ (reference sequence). V lost 4 bases and J 2 bases, leaving 12 bases between the germline ends. The CDR3 sequence is CASSSLPTTYEQYF. CDR3 DNA: TGTGCCAGCAGCTCCTTACCTACTACCTACGAGCAGTACTTC.